The entry that follows covers one T cell receptor beta chain sequence. In its sample, this clone was seen a few times. No cognate antigen has been identified for it. No quality values exist for individual bases; no much larger clone is one base distant. This entry comes from a study of cytomegalovirus exposure and HLA in healthy donors (dated by TCRdb to 2017 to 2019). Turning to the overall study: An earlier analysis of a few hundred of the donors reported 276 Gb of sequence data and about 120 million unique TCR beta sequences obtained from around 190 million T cells. The study aimed to test whether signatures of past pathogen exposure could be identified by cataloging public T cell receptors. To study patterns of TCR occurrence, a later analysis re-analyzed previously published TCR beta repertoires from around 670 donors and added high-resolution HLA genotyping. All discovery cohort repertoires had been generated on a single sequencing platform. Because of strong linkage in the cohort, roughly five DR-DQ haplotypes were treated as single units for association and clustering. To predict cytomegalovirus infection status, the study brought together high-throughput TCR immunosequencing, statistical association of individual TCRs with disease status, and machine learning. A separate validation cohort of roughly 110 different subjects was used in addition to the 666-subject first cohort. Of the 350 to 450 genotyped donors, 65% to 90% were placed in the genetic ancestry cluster associated with self-reported Caucasian donors. Rather than drawing on any new phenotypic data, the later analysis identified candidate immune exposures from TCR beta sequences and the way those sequences occurred across donors. The T cell repertoires of several hundred subjects were profiled by immunosequencing and related to cytomegalovirus serostatus. In a later genetic analysis, genome-wide SNP genotypes for about three fifths of the roughly 670 donors were used, and that subset was treated as a discovery cohort. Across 300 to 400 genotyped donors of the cohort, an average of roughly 250,000 unique TCR beta nucleotide sequences per donor were sequenced, and 15% to 20% of those sequences were non-productive. An early release that covered fewer than 750 HLA-typed donors contained around 330 gigabases of sequencing data and tens of millions of unique TCR sequences. Donor age, sex, ethnicity and CMV serostatus were compiled alongside the repertoire data. To decide whether each TCR beta V gene segment behaved as functional or pseudogenic, an earlier analysis of 587 of the donors relied on high-throughput TCR beta sequencing. Both class I and class II loci were covered by HLA typing, at four-digit resolution. The number of donors typed differed by locus, with 629-630 for A, B, C, DRB1 and DQB1, roughly 550 for DQA1, 606 for DPA1, and some 440 for DPB1.

Here is what the overall study found, with its caveats: A further reported finding was that TCR beta sequences accurately predicted the HLA-A and HLA-B alleles for most subjects in the first cohort. The earlier analysis of around 600 of the donors excluded fewer than 20 rarely observed V segments, including chromosome 9 orphons, because counts were too low. The cohort was sequenced for TCR beta chains only, and without alpha or paired-chain data the features that could be detected were limited. A total of roughly 160 TCR beta chains were listed by the study as associated with cytomegalovirus. The classifier was reported to diagnose cytomegalovirus status with high specificity and sensitivity in both the original and validation cohorts. In vitro tests confirmed that a few of the cytomegalovirus-associated TCR beta chains recognize cytomegalovirus antigens. The authors suggested that the approach could potentially be generalized to other disease states and immunological phenotypes. According to a later analysis, parvovirus B19, influenza, CMV and Epstein-Barr virus appeared linked to several top co-occurrence clusters. Strong co-occurrence of HLA alleles, especially DR and DQ, made assigning TCR associations to individual alleles difficult. For the cohort, immune exposure information was limited to CMV serostatus. Because some donors lacked HLA typing at each locus, the association tests relied only on the typed subset. Specific HLA alleles were associated with over 15,000 TCR beta sequences at a false discovery rate of 0.05 in a later analysis. In a later genetic analysis, fewer N-insertions in productive TCRs were reported among donors in an Asian-associated ancestry cluster than the approximately 670-donor mean. A group of highly shared sequence variants was considered likely to be a technical artifact of the sequencing pipeline. Compared with equally common non-associated chains, HLA-associated TCR beta chains in a later analysis were more clonally expanded and had lower generation probabilities. Across donors, most TCR sequences were observed very rarely, whereas some public TCRs were present in many individuals. The presence/absence analyses assumed that sequencing depth was roughly uniform across donors, and that assumption may not be true. An association between a missense DCLRE1C variant and V-gene and J-gene trimming of TCR beta chains was found in a later genetic analysis and replicated in an independent cohort. According to a later analysis, most CMV-associated TCR beta chains appeared to be HLA-restricted, and the HLA associations seemed to be driven largely by CMV exposure. Linkage disequilibrium might explain the correlated functional status among segregating V segments, but an unknown experimental factor could not be excluded. According to a later analysis, TCR association rates differed among HLA loci, with DRB1 alleles showing the most associated TCRs and HLA-C alleles showing the fewest. Broadly in line with IMGT annotations, most TCR beta V segments showed up in productive rearrangements about 87% or about 30% of the time in an earlier analysis of roughly 590 of the donors.

In total, 600 or so healthy bone marrow donors made up the cohort. All cohort members were sampled while nominally healthy, although unrecorded immune exposures were likely present. The donor tested CMV seronegative, placing the donor among the 352 seronegative members of the cohort. Every donor gave a peripheral blood sample, and the peripheral blood mononuclear cells from that sample were used for TCR beta sequencing. Genomic DNA extraction from the blood cell samples was performed with the Qiagen DNeasy Blood Extraction Kit. Libraries were made using the immunoSEQ multiplex PCR assay. The multiplex PCR relied on a mix of 60 forward primers for TCR Vbeta segments and 13 reverse primers for TCR Jbeta segments. A multiplex PCR assay on genomic DNA amplified the CDR3 region of rearranged TCR beta genes. The amplified TCR beta libraries were sequenced on the Illumina HiSeq System as 87-base-pair reads. Per the source publication's procedure: Across the 500 to 700 repertoires, a later analysis counted tens of millions of unique TCR beta chains, around 10 million of which were shared by at least two donors. A nearest-neighbor algorithm error-corrected the raw reads and collapsed the reads into unique sequences, merging closely related sequences to remove PCR and sequencing errors. Alignment of CDR3 sequences to IMGT reference sequences was used to assign V, D and J gene segments. For a sequence to be retained, a match of at least six nucleotides was required to both a V gene segment and a J gene segment. A rearrangement was called productive if the CDR3 had no stop codons and remained in frame with V and J, and every other rearrangement was called non-productive. Following IMGT convention, CDR3 was defined as the stretch from the second conserved V-encoded cysteine to the conserved J-encoded phenylalanine. The earlier analysis of about 590 of the donors excluded sequences that lacked an unambiguous match to a single V gene segment. In an earlier analysis of about 590 of the donors, a V segment was called functional when productive rearrangements were above 56.7%, and segregating when the standard deviation between donors exceeded 5%. A statistical classification framework was built for diagnosing cytomegalovirus status from the catalog of TCR beta chain sequences. In a later analysis, V and J genes were assigned by comparing TCR nucleotide sequences against IMGT/GENE-DB human TR gene sequences. Using the TCRdist pipeline, a later analysis assigned CDR3 sequences along with most-parsimonious VDJ recombination scenarios. A later analysis defined each TCR beta chain by its CDR3 amino acid sequence plus V-gene family, and excluded reads lacking a unique V-gene family. To address suspected cross-contamination and a sequencing artifact, a later analysis removed a few hundred highly shared, low-generation-probability nucleotide sequences. A later analysis calculated a clonal expansion index for each public chain from normalized within-repertoire ranks of inferred template counts. In a later analysis, generation probabilities were computed with a VDJ recombination model fitted to out-of-frame rearrangements, and the resulting probabilities were checked against IGoR. Hypergeometric tests were used in a later analysis to score TCR-TCR, TCR-HLA and TCR-CMV co-occurrence, with a repertoire-size bias correction applied to the TCR pairs. In a later analysis, false discovery rates were estimated by permuting HLA or CMV assignments 20 times. A later analysis grouped co-occurring TCRs with DBSCAN, adding TCRdist sequence similarity when clustering within HLA-allele-positive subsets. Repertoires with fewer than 30,000 or more than 120,000 public chains, plus five repertoires with anomalous nucleotide sharing, were excluded from co-occurrence clustering. Entries here come from immuneACCESS through TCRdb and include only in-frame sequences with V and J called. Some clones fail to appear in such tables; in the studies checked, an unresolved V gene covers under half of the shortfall, and the cause of the remainder is unknown. The V and J calls and clone size were taken over from that table, and D and trimming were inferred from the DNA. The sample contains over 150,000 clones, roughly 80% of them found a single time. Clones ranked in the top ten supply less than 2.5% of the sample.

Material for sequencing was PBMCs. The origin of this receptor is a male donor in good health and CMV-seronegative.

The nucleotide sequence reads as follows: TGTGCCAGCAGCTTGGACAGGGAACGCGAGCAGTACTTC. This encodes CASSLDREREQYF. The chain was built from TRBV5-4 and TRBJ2-7; the best D guess is TRBD1, with 6 bases matching. A distance of 10 bases separates the germline ends of V and J, which lose 0 bases and 6 bases respectively. The CDR3 covers 13 residues, taking in both the cysteine and the phenylalanine. The DNA shown is the 39-base CDR3, in frame from base 1. In the germline V gene (reference sequence), CDR1 corresponds to SGHNT and CDR2 to YYREEE.